The T cell receptor beta chain described here comes from a study of identical twins (TCRdb year 2016). Turning to the overall study: To test whether fetal clonotypes persist, this study deep-sequenced TCR alpha and beta repertoires from monozygotic twins, from unrelated adults of various ages, and from cord blood. Replicate twin experiments were performed at different times using different library preparation protocols to rule out contamination.

In this sample, this clonotype turned up a few times. There is no known antigen for this receptor. Within one base of it there is no much larger clone, and no base qualities were kept. Only healthy Caucasian donors were included. Three unrelated non-twin adults were additionally sequenced: a male aged 18 to 29, a male aged 50 to 60 and a female aged 50 to 60. Miltenyi CD45RO+ enrichment and human naive T-cell isolation kits were used to isolate memory (CD45RO+) and naive T cells from PBMC. Receptor amplification or capture employed 5' RACE. For sequencing, an Illumina HiSeq 2000 was employed. Template switching introduced a universal primer binding site; the final cDNA contained a unique molecular identifier, enabling accurate counting of TCR cDNA molecules. Specific primers in the conserved constant-segment region were used to synthesize first-strand cDNA for TCR alpha and beta chains. To control for contamination, every cDNA library was double barcoded, receiving both a SMART-Mk sample barcode and Illumina barcodes. Two successive PCR steps introduced TruSeq adapter sequences along with Illumina sample barcodes. The Illumina HiSeq platform was used with custom primers to sequence TCR alpha and beta cDNA libraries. The original pipeline was this. MiGEC processed the raw reads to extract unique molecular identifiers, while MiXCR was used to determine the CDR3 positions. For each individual, recombination models were inferred using an EM algorithm with the repgenHMM and IGoR tools. The tcR package in R was used for shared clonotype analysis, with sharing normalized by the product of cloneset sizes. To study raw recombination without the effects of thymic and clonal selection, out-of-frame nonproductive sequences were analyzed. TCRdb trimmed public reads at Q25 via fastp, called clones via MiXCR and kept in-frame beta chains. Duplicate CDR3 protein sequences are folded into a single record with the most common DNA and genes. What appears here as the V and J calls and clone size reflects TCRdb's work, not the paper's. This sample comprises around 370,000 distinct CDR3 sequences, approximately 8.7% of them detected only once. The leading ten clones occupy about 8.1% of the sample.

Study-wide conclusions, independent of this receptor: Invariant T cells such as MAIT and iNKT could partly confound zero-insertion analyses, though diverse VJ usage argued against this for most clonotypes. Because the same donors could not be followed over many years, conclusions were based on cross-sectional statistical analysis. Compared with coincidental sharing between unrelated individuals, an excess of low generation-probability sequences was observed among out-of-frame TCR alpha sequences shared between twins. Out-of-frame TCR alpha sharing in monozygotic twins was systematically underestimated by recombination models, whereas sharing between unrelated individuals was in agreement with the recombination models. Excess twin sharing in beta out-of-frame sequences was weaker because fewer shared sequences lowered the signal-to-noise ratio. Abundant cord blood beta clonotypes carried fewer insertions; young adult naive repertoires showed a weaker similar trend, while memory repertoires showed none.

The germline V gene provides CDR1 SGHVS and CDR2 FNYEAQ. The CDR3 sequence holds 14 residues, the cysteine and phenylalanine included. The read is trimmed to its CDR3 DNA, 42 bases read in frame from base 1. V is pared back by 6 bases and J by 8 bases, with 17 bases lying between the germline termini. Sequenced sample: naive T cells sorted from blood. The cell subset or site label corresponds to: cells isolated with a human naive T-cell isolation kit. This chain is built from TRBV7-6 and TRBJ2-1; no D gene call is confident. This receptor was identified in a woman aged 45 to 65 in good health. The CDR3 region: CASSLVASGDEQFF. The DNA is as follows: TGTGCCAGCAGTCTTGTGGCTAGTGGGGATGAGCAGTTCTTC. Beyond the CDR3, the reference TRBV7-6 and TRBJ2-1 genes provide the residues; the full variable domain reads: GAGVSQSPRYKVTKRGQDVALRCDPISGHVSLYWYRQALGQGPEFLTYFNYEAQQDKSGLPNDRFSAERPEGSISTLTIQRTEQRDSAMYRCASSLVASGDEQFFGPGTRLTVL.